A selection of T cell receptor beta chains follows, all from one sample in a study of T cells in Graves' hyperthyroidism and ophthalmopathy. TCRdb re-analysed the multiplex PCR reads in MiXCR, keeping a single row per CDR3 protein. The sample shows around 720,000 distinct CDR3 sequences, roughly a third of them seen only once. Sequencing was performed on blood. The receptor set was obtained from a woman in her forties with Graves' hyperthyroidism. Both conserved end residues are part of each CDR3. The order of the fields is J gene, clone size, V gene, D gene, CDR3 DNA, CDR3 protein. A D gene is named only where the DNA matches it firmly. For some rows the clone size is stated as once, few or many, or as a class when expanded; others skip it.

TRBJ1-2	-	TRBV20-1	-	TGCAGTGCTTTCGGCGGTTCGCATGGCTACACCTTC	CSAFGGSHGYTF
TRBJ1-2	few	TRBV7-2	-	TGTGCCAGCAACTCAATTCAACAGCGAAGCTATGGCTACACCTTC	CASNSIQQRSYGYTF
TRBJ2-7	-	TRBV4-1	TRBD2	TGCGCCAGCAGCCAAGTGCGGACTAGCGGGAGGGCCTTCTACGAGCAGTACTTC	CASSQVRTSGRAFYEQYF
TRBJ1-5	-	TRBV7-2	-	TGTGCCAGCCGGCGGGAGACCCAGCATTTT	CASRRETQHF
TRBJ2-3	-	TRBV10-3	TRBD1	TGTGCCAGCAGTGACGGACAGGGGGCGGGAGATACGCAGTATTTT	CASSDGQGAGDTQYF
TRBJ1-1	many	TRBV7-9	-	TGTGCCAGCAGCGGACGACAGATGAACACTGAAGCTTTCTTT	CASSGRQMNTEAFF
TRBJ2-7	-	TRBV29-1	TRBD2	TGCAGCGCTGGGGAGGGATGGGAGCAGTACTTC	CSAGEGWEQYF
TRBJ2-7	many	TRBV7-6	-	TGTGCCAGCAGCTTAGGGGATGGGGCTTCCTACGAGCAGTACTTC	CASSLGDGASYEQYF
TRBJ2-5	few	TRBV15	-	TGTGCCACCAGCAGAGAGCGGGGCAGGGGTGAGACCCAGTACTTC	CATSRERGRGETQYF
TRBJ1-2	few	TRBV14	-	TGTGCCAGCAGCCAAGATGCGGGCAGTGTAGGCTATGGCTACACCTTC	CASSQDAGSVGYGYTF
TRBJ2-1	-	TRBV20-1	TRBD2	TGCAGTGCTAGTGGCGCGGGAGTGCGTAATGAGCAGTTCTTC	CSASGAGVRNEQFF
TRBJ2-7	-	TRBV11-2	-	TGTGCCAGCAGCTCCCCAAGGGGTCCATCCTACGAGCAGTACTTC	CASSSPRGPSYEQYF
TRBJ1-1	-	TRBV6-6	-	TGTGCCAGCAGTTACAAAAGGAAAACAGGGCTTCCGAACACTGAAGCTTTCTTT	CASSYKRKTGLPNTEAFF
TRBJ2-6	few	TRBV6-2/TRBV6-3	TRBD1	TGTGCCACCACAGGGGCTGGGGCCAACGTCCTGACTTTC	CATTGAGANVLTF
TRBJ2-7	-	TRBV7-9	TRBD2	TGTGCCAGCCGACTAGCGGGAGTGTCTGAGCAGTACTTC	CASRLAGVSEQYF
TRBJ2-5	many	TRBV7-9	-	TGTGCCAGCAGCCCCCCTTTAAGCCCACTTAGGCAAGAGACCCAGTACTTC	CASSPPLSPLRQETQYF